Listed below are T cell receptor beta chains from one sample, sequenced in a study of T and B cells in COVID-19 patients. TCRdb called the multiplex PCR reads again in MiXCR, with one record for every CDR3 protein. The data hold fewer than 8,500 distinct CDR3 sequences, with 30% to 35% observed a single time. The sequenced sample was blood. The source is a human donor with active COVID-19. The CDR3 runs from the conserved cysteine through the conserved F or W. Fields, in order: clone size, D gene, J gene, V gene, CDR3 DNA, CDR3 protein. D genes are given only for firm matches. Rows may omit the clone size; those that give it use once, few, many or a size class.

medium-sized NA TRBJ2-7 TRBV6-5 TGTGCCAGCAGTTACTCCTGGGACACATCGTTCTACGAGCAGTACTTC CASSYSWDTSFYEQYF
few NA TRBJ1-1 TRBV27 TGTGCCAGCAGTTTAGGGGTGCCAGCTACCAACACTGAAGCTTTCTTT CASSLGVPATNTEAFF
NA NA TRBJ1-5 TRBV11-2 TGTGCCAGCAGCTTAAGGCATAATCAGCCCCAGCATTTT CASSLRHNQPQHF
few NA TRBJ2-7 TRBV11-1 TGTGCCAGCAGCTACCTCGGGGGGCTCTACGAGCAGTACTTC CASSYLGGLYEQYF
medium-sized NA TRBJ2-1 TRBV12-3/TRBV12-4 TGTGCCAGCAGTCCCCTTGAATGGGGGGGCGGGGAGCAGTTCTTC CASSPLEWGGGEQFF
large NA TRBJ2-6 TRBV29-1 TGCAGCGTTGAGGGGGTCTCTGGGGCCAACGTCCTGACTTTC CSVEGVSGANVLTF
NA TRBD2 TRBJ2-1 TRBV6-4 TGTGCCAGCATGACTAGCGGGGGGGCCAATGAGCAGTTCTTC CASMTSGGANEQFF
NA TRBD2 TRBJ2-1 TRBV6-2/TRBV6-3 TGTGCCAGCAGTTATTTCCTAGAATCGACTAGCGGGGGGTCGAGCTCCTACAATGAGCAGTTCTTC CASSYFLESTSGGSSSYNEQFF
few NA TRBJ2-7 TRBV5-1 TGCGCCAGCAGCTTGGAAGCAAATTCCTACGAGCAGTACTTC CASSLEANSYEQYF
NA NA TRBJ2-2 TRBV24-1 TGTGCCCACCAAAAACCTGACAGGAGGAACACCGGGGAGCTGTTTTTT CAHQKPDRRNTGELFF
NA NA TRBJ1-6 TRBV20-1 TGCAGTGCTAGAGAGGAGGGGAAATCACCCCTCCACTTT CSAREEGKSPLHF
NA TRBD2 TRBJ2-2 TRBV5-6 TGTGCCAGCAGCTTGTATCTAGCGGGGGGCGACACCGGGGAGCTGTTTTTT CASSLYLAGGDTGELFF
NA NA TRBJ1-5 TRBV19 TGTGCCAGTAGCGGGACGGGGGATCAGCCCCAGCATTTT CASSGTGDQPQHF
medium-sized TRBD2 TRBJ2-1 TRBV5-4 TGTGCCAGCAGCTTGGTTCTAGCGGGGTACAATGAGCAGTTCTTC CASSLVLAGYNEQFF
medium-sized TRBD1 TRBJ1-2 TRBV19 TGTGCCAGTAGCACCACAGGGGGCCGTAACTATGGCTACACCTTC CASSTTGGRNYGYTF
NA TRBD2 TRBJ2-3 TRBV20-1 TGCAGTGCTAGTAAGGCTAGCGGACTGATGGAAACAGATACGCAGTATTTT CSASKASGLMETDTQYF
NA NA TRBJ1-2 TRBV6-4 TGTGCCAGCAGTGTTTTTATGTATGGCTACACCTTC CASSVFMYGYTF
medium-sized NA TRBJ1-2 TRBV29-1 TGCAGCGTTGCAGGGCACTATGGCTACACCTTC CSVAGHYGYTF
NA TRBD1 TRBJ2-1 TRBV18 TGTGCCAGCTCACCTCAGACAGGGGTCGATGAGCAGTTCTTC CASSPQTGVDEQFF
medium-sized NA TRBJ1-3 TRBV19 TGTGCCAGTAGTATCCGGGACGGTGTCTCTGGAAACACCATATATTTT CASSIRDGVSGNTIYF
NA TRBD2 TRBJ2-1 TRBV12-3/TRBV12-4 TGTGCCAGCAGTTTAGTTAGCGGGGGGCCCAATGAGCAGTTCTTC CASSLVSGGPNEQFF
medium-sized NA TRBJ1-6 TRBV27 TGTGCCAGCAGTTTCAGGGGAGGTTCACCCCTCCACTTT CASSFRGGSPLHF
NA TRBD2 TRBJ2-1 TRBV18 TGTGCCAGCTCACCGTTTGCTAGCGGGGGGGCCCACAATGAGCAGTTCTTC CASSPFASGGAHNEQFF
few TRBD1 TRBJ1-1 TRBV6-6 TGTGCCAGCAGTTACTTGGACAGGGGAGACACTGAAGCTTTCTTT CASSYLDRGDTEAFF
medium-sized TRBD2 TRBJ2-3 TRBV6-5 TGTGCCAGCAGTTACGCTAGCGGCTATGTTGATACGCAGTATTTT CASSYASGYVDTQYF
NA TRBD1 TRBJ1-4 TRBV7-9 TGTGCCAGCAGCTCGACAGGGCTCGATGAAAAACTGTTTTTT CASSSTGLDEKLFF
medium-sized NA TRBJ1-1 TRBV29-1 TGCAGCGTTCAAAGATCCGGGGCGAACACTGAAGCTTTCTTT CSVQRSGANTEAFF
few NA TRBJ2-2 TRBV18 TGTGCCAGCTCACAGACAAGCCCCGGCACCGGGGAGCTGTTTTTT CASSQTSPGTGELFF
medium-sized NA TRBJ1-5 TRBV19 TGTGCCAGCAGTATGGGCAATGCCATCAATCAGCCCCAGCATTTT CASSMGNAINQPQHF
NA NA TRBJ2-5 TRBV20-1 TGCAGTGCTAGAGATGACCCGTACCAAGAGACCCAGTACTTC CSARDDPYQETQYF
few NA TRBJ2-1 TRBV6-2/TRBV6-3 TGTGCCAGCAGTTCGGCCAAGAGCTCCTACAATGAGCAGTTCTTC CASSSAKSSYNEQFF
NA NA TRBJ2-2 TRBV18 TGTGCCAGCTCATCAACCACGTCCAGGATTAACACCGGGGAGCTGTTTTTT CASSSTTSRINTGELFF
NA NA TRBJ1-1 TRBV5-4 TGTGCCAGCAGCTTGATGGAACGGTCAAACACTGAAGCTTTCTTT CASSLMERSNTEAFF
NA NA TRBJ1-1 TRBV6-4 TGTGCCAGCAGAGCTCAGGTTCACACTGAAGCTTTCTTT CASRAQVHTEAFF
few NA TRBJ1-1 TRBV15 TGTGCCACCAGTTGGGCGGGGGGGCGGAACACTGAAGCTTTCTTT CATSWAGGRNTEAFF
NA NA TRBJ2-1 TRBV6-5 TGTGCCAGCAGCCAAGCCCTAAGTTTCTACAATGAGCAGTTCTTC CASSQALSFYNEQFF
few NA TRBJ2-3 TRBV5-1 TGCGCCAGCAGCACCCTCGGCGGGTCCATCACAGATACGCAGTATTTT CASSTLGGSITDTQYF
medium-sized NA TRBJ2-1 TRBV19 TGTGCCAGTAGCCAGAGAATCGTGCAGTTCTTC CASSQRIVQFF
NA NA TRBJ2-7 TRBV6-6 TGTGCCAGCAGTTACAGCCCAGGGGAGTACGAGCAGTACTTC CASSYSPGEYEQYF
NA NA TRBJ1-1 TRBV5-4 TGTGCCAGCAGCTTGTGGGAGAACACTGAAGCTTTCTTT CASSLWENTEAFF
NA NA TRBJ2-1 TRBV11-1 TGTGCCAGCAGTGTGGAAGCCTACAATGAGCAGTTCTTC CASSVEAYNEQFF
NA TRBD1 TRBJ1-5 TRBV10-1 TGCGCCAGCAGGAAGGGGGCCTTTAGCAATCAGCCCCAGCATTTT CASRKGAFSNQPQHF
NA TRBD2 TRBJ2-1 TRBV7-6 TGTGCCAGCAGCAGAACGGCGGGGGGGTCCTACAATGAGCAGTTCTTC CASSRTAGGSYNEQFF
NA NA TRBJ2-5 TRBV5-6 TGTGCCGGCAGCGGCATGAGCGGGGAGACCCAGTACTTC CAGSGMSGETQYF
NA TRBD1 TRBJ1-5 TRBV19 TGTGCCAGTAGTCGGACAGGGGGCAATCAGCCCCATCATTTT CASSRTGGNQPHHF
NA NA TRBJ1-6 TRBV4-3 TGCGCCAGCAGCCTCAGTTGGGTGGATTCACCCCTCCACTTT CASSLSWVDSPLHF
NA NA TRBJ2-7 TRBV5-1 TGCGCCAGCAGCTTGACTAGCAGTACTTACGAGCAGTACTTC CASSLTSSTYEQYF
medium-sized NA TRBJ2-1 TRBV6-1 TGTGCCAGCAGTGTGGGGTTCACGGGGAACAATGAGCAGTTCTTC CASSVGFTGNNEQFF
medium-sized TRBD2 TRBJ2-1 TRBV19 TGTGCCAGTAGTATGAGACTAGCGGGGGATAGCTCCTACAATGAGCAGTTCTTC CASSMRLAGDSSYNEQFF
NA NA TRBJ2-3 TRBV11-3 TGTGCCAGCAGCTTAAGCGTCGGGGCAGATACGCAGTATTTT CASSLSVGADTQYF
NA NA TRBJ2-6 TRBV6-1 TGTGCCAGCAGTCCCGCAGGCGCCTATGGGCAGGGCTCATCAGGGGCCAACGTCCTGACTTTC CASSPAGAYGQGSSGANVLTF
NA TRBD1 TRBJ2-5 TRBV13 TGTGCCAGCAGCCAAGCGGGACAGGGGGAGACCCAGTACTTC CASSQAGQGETQYF
few NA TRBJ1-2 TRBV12-3/TRBV12-4 TGTGCCAGCAGTTACAACAGGAAGGATGGCTACACCTTC CASSYNRKDGYTF
few TRBD2 TRBJ2-3 TRBV12-3/TRBV12-4 TGTGCCAGCAGTTTTGGCCTCGGCCTAGCGGGGAGAGATACGCAGTATTTT CASSFGLGLAGRDTQYF
NA TRBD2 TRBJ2-5 TRBV6-5 TGTGCCAGCAGTTTGGGCCCTAGCGGCGGGACCCAGTACTTC CASSLGPSGGTQYF
medium-sized NA TRBJ2-3 TRBV29-1 TGCAGCGTTGAAAGCCCGCGTAGCACAGATACGCAGTATTTT CSVESPRSTDTQYF
medium-sized NA TRBJ1-3 TRBV19 TGTGCCAGTAGTATCGTTGACACCATATATTTT CASSIVDTIYF